This record covers a single T cell receptor (beta chain). The target of this receptor is not known. No base quality information exists; no much larger clone differs at one position. These data come from a study of blood T cell repertoires in COVID-19 (dated by TCRdb to 2020 to 2022). For the study in its entirety: Collaborator samples came from the United States, Italy and Spain and covered acute and convalescent phases of COVID-19. The samples were drawn from two sources: the first 160 participants of the ongoing ImmuneRACE study, and over 950 subjects contributed by 6 global collaborators. Nearly every sample came with metadata listing a de-identified subject ID, COVID-19 status, age in years and sex. Where HLA class I and class II types were available, the types were taken from metadata supplied by the sample provider, not from assay-based typing. The material from the prospective study consisted of cDNA or gDNA derived from T cells, B-cell-depleted T cells, or PBMCs. Deeply sampled blood TCRbeta repertoires from subjects exposed to, actively infected with, or recovered from COVID-19 were included in the dataset. A freely available public database, intended as a resource for researchers studying the immune response to SARS-CoV-2, is where the repertoires were released. The research as a whole found: Clinical and demographic metadata were provided uncurated, with the amount varying by source and participant.

Reading the germline V gene gives CDR1 SQVTM and CDR2 ANQGSEA. The CDR3 covers 13 residues, taking in both the cysteine and the phenylalanine. Only the CDR3 region is kept as DNA, spanning 39 bases read in frame from base 1. V sheds 7 bases and J sheds 2 bases, leaving 12 bases between their ends. Whole blood was collected in K2EDTA tubes by collaborating institutions according to the institutions' own protocols. For TCRbeta analysis, collaborators shipped samples in one of three forms: frozen whole blood, isolated PBMCs, or DNA extracted from either of those sample types. The immunoSEQ Assay, a bias-controlled multiplex PCR, was used to amplify TCRbeta CDR3 regions from genomic DNA. For the original study's pipeline: Nucleated cell counts per sample were estimated from amplification of reference gene primers within the assay. To quantify the absolute abundance of each unique TCRbeta CDR3 rearrangement, sequence reads were collapsed and filtered. For each sample, productive Simpson clonality was calculated as the square root of Simpson's diversity index across productive rearrangements. The source is immuneACCESS, and TCRdb retained only in-frame sequences with V and J called. Part of the clones is not carried over; for the studies checked, unresolved V genes explain less than half of this, and the remainder is unexplained. V and J calls plus clone size are reproduced from that table; the DNA served to infer D and trimming. The sample profile shows approximately 100,000 clones; roughly 76% of them were found once. The ten largest clones represent 8% to 13% of the sample.

The source material was peripheral blood. The source of this sequence is a human donor in a cohort sampled during active COVID-19. The chain is assembled from TRBV29-1 and TRBJ2-4; no D gene is confidently identified. The sequenced DNA: TGCAGCGCCCGTCCTGTGTCCAAAAACATTCAGTACTTC. This encodes CSARPVSKNIQYF.